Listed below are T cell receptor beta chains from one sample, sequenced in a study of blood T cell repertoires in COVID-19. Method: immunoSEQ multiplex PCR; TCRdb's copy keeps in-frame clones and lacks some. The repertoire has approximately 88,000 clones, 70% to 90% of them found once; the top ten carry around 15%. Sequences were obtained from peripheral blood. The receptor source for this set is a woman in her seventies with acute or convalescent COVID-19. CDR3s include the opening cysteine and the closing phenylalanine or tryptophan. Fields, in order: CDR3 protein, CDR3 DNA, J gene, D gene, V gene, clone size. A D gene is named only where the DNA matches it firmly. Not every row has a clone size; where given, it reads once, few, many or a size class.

CASSPTDSVEAFF | TGTGCCAGCAGCCCGACTGACAGCGTTGAAGCTTTCTTT | TRBJ1-1 | NA | TRBV7-9 | once
CASSPTTGSTEAFF | TGTGCCAGCAGTCCTACGACAGGGAGCACTGAAGCTTTCTTT | TRBJ1-1 | TRBD1 | TRBV3-1/TRBV3-2 | NA
CSVPRTGNYGYTF | TGCAGCGTCCCTAGGACAGGGAACTATGGCTACACCTTC | TRBJ1-2 | TRBD1 | TRBV29-1 | NA
CASSLGQASNQPQHF | TGTGCCAGCAGCTTAGGGCAGGCTAGCAATCAGCCCCAGCATTTT | TRBJ1-5 | NA | TRBV7-9 | NA
CASSQDPLAGAGNEQFF | TGTGCCAGCAGCCAAGACCCCCTAGCGGGGGCCGGGAATGAGCAGTTCTTC | TRBJ2-1 | TRBD2 | TRBV3-1/TRBV3-2 | NA
CASSVDSQEALHF | TGTGCCAGCAGCGTAGATTCTCAGGAAGCCCTCCACTTT | TRBJ1-6 | NA | TRBV9 | NA
CASSDRTSQFF | TGTGCCAGCAGCGACAGGACTAGCCAGTTCTTC | TRBJ2-1 | TRBD2 | TRBV9 | NA
CASSTGQGRQETQYF | TGTGCCAGTAGTACCGGACAGGGACGACAAGAGACCCAGTACTTC | TRBJ2-5 | TRBD1 | TRBV19 | NA
CASSSQSYNEQFF | TGTGCCAGCAGTTCTCAGTCCTACAATGAGCAGTTCTTC | TRBJ2-1 | NA | TRBV28 | NA
CASSYSRGVAAEAFF | TGTGCCAGCAGTTACTCGAGAGGGGTAGCGGCTGAAGCTTTCTTT | TRBJ1-1 | NA | TRBV6-5 | NA
CASLLRDSPDYGYTF | TGTGCCAGCCTTCTCCGGGACAGCCCTGACTATGGCTACACCTTC | TRBJ1-2 | TRBD1 | TRBV2 | NA
CASSGGQGLVAQYF | TGTGCCAGCAGCGGGGGACAGGGGTTGGTGGCCCAGTACTTC | TRBJ2-5 | TRBD1 | TRBV9 | NA
CSVEGGGRVRNTEAFF | TGCAGCGTTGAAGGAGGGGGCAGGGTAAGGAACACTGAAGCTTTCTTT | TRBJ1-1 | TRBD1 | TRBV29-1 | NA
CASSPAGGSNYGYTF | TGTGCCAGCAGCCCCGCCGGGGGATCCAACTATGGCTACACCTTC | TRBJ1-2 | NA | TRBV14 | NA
CASRPQGREANNEQFF | TGCGCCAGCAGGCCTCAGGGGCGGGAGGCCAACAATGAGCAGTTCTTC | TRBJ2-1 | TRBD2 | TRBV5-1 | once
CASRAGQAKNIQYF | TGTGCCAGCAGGGCGGGACAGGCCAAAAACATTCAGTACTTC | TRBJ2-4 | NA | TRBV5-4 | NA
CASSLNREGRRGYTF | TGTGCCAGCAGTTTGAACAGGGAGGGTCGTCGCGGCTACACCTTC | TRBJ1-2 | NA | TRBV28 | NA
CASSWVAGKDTGELFF | TGTGCCAGCAGCTGGGTTGCAGGGAAGGACACCGGGGAGCTGTTTTTT | TRBJ2-2 | NA | TRBV7-2 | NA
CASSRGQGLSGNTIYF | TGCGCCAGCAGCCGGGGACAGGGCCTCTCTGGAAACACCATATATTTT | TRBJ1-3 | TRBD1 | TRBV5-1 | NA
CASSSYRGGAEAFF | TGTGCCAGCAGTTCCTATAGGGGAGGGGCTGAAGCTTTCTTT | TRBJ1-1 | NA | TRBV27 | NA
CAISESSVGSYNEQFF | TGTGCCATCAGTGAGTCTAGCGTGGGCTCCTACAATGAGCAGTTCTTC | TRBJ2-1 | NA | TRBV10-3 | once
CASSQDGTSGEDTDTQYF | TGTGCCAGCAGCCAAGATGGGACTAGCGGGGAGGATACAGATACGCAGTATTTT | TRBJ2-3 | TRBD2 | TRBV4-2 | once
CASNPREGTYYGYTF | TGTGCCAGTAATCCTCGGGAGGGAACTTACTATGGCTACACCTTC | TRBJ1-2 | NA | TRBV19 | NA
CASSRGDRGVGQPQHF | TGTGCCAGTAGTAGGGGGGACAGGGGAGTGGGGCAGCCCCAGCATTTT | TRBJ1-5 | TRBD1 | TRBV19 | NA
CASSPSSVDRYNEQFF | TGCGCCAGCAGCCCATCTAGCGTAGATAGGTACAATGAGCAGTTCTTC | TRBJ2-1 | NA | TRBV5-1 | NA
CARSRRPGLWMNTEAFF | TGTGCCAGAAGCCGGAGACCGGGATTATGGATGAACACTGAAGCTTTCTTT | TRBJ1-1 | NA | TRBV5-3 | NA
CASSLGLAGVDTQYF | TGTGCCAGCAGCCTTGGACTAGCGGGGGTGGATACGCAGTATTTT | TRBJ2-3 | TRBD2 | TRBV3-1/TRBV3-2 | NA
CASSGGVRSGEETQYF | TGTGCCAGCAGTGGCGGGGTTAGGAGTGGTGAAGAGACCCAGTACTTC | TRBJ2-5 | NA | TRBV25-1 | NA
CASSEALTRNEQFF | TGTGCCAGCAGTGAAGCGCTCACGAGGAATGAGCAGTTCTTC | TRBJ2-1 | NA | TRBV6-1 | few
CASSVRASGDSTDTQYF | TGCGCCAGCAGCGTCCGGGCCAGCGGGGATAGCACAGATACGCAGTATTTT | TRBJ2-3 | TRBD2 | TRBV5-1 | once
CAWSPGTRTDTQYF | TGTGCCTGGAGTCCCGGGACTCGCACAGATACGCAGTATTTT | TRBJ2-3 | NA | TRBV30 | NA
CASSMRTGGSYNEQFF | TGTGCCAGTAGTATGAGGACAGGGGGCTCCTACAATGAGCAGTTCTTC | TRBJ2-1 | TRBD1 | TRBV19 | NA
CASSLTNAGTGELFF | TGTGCCAGCAGTTTAACGAACGCCGGCACCGGGGAGCTGTTTTTT | TRBJ2-2 | NA | TRBV28 | many
CASSLALAGGPGGELFF | TGTGCCAGCAGTTTAGCTCTAGCGGGAGGGCCCGGCGGGGAGCTGTTTTTT | TRBJ2-2 | TRBD2 | TRBV28 | NA
CASSSLAGTEAFF | TGTGCCAGCTCCTCTCTGGCGGGCACTGAAGCTTTCTTT | TRBJ1-1 | NA | TRBV6-4 | NA
CASRADRVTDTQYF | TGCGCCAGCAGAGCGGACAGAGTCACAGATACGCAGTATTTT | TRBJ2-3 | NA | TRBV5-1 | NA
CASSLGQTYGYTF | TGTGCCAGCAGCCTGGGGCAGACTTATGGCTACACCTTC | TRBJ1-2 | NA | TRBV6-2/TRBV6-3 | NA
CASSLVISAGPANYGYTF | TGTGCCAGCAGCTTAGTTATATCGGCAGGGCCAGCTAACTATGGCTACACCTTC | TRBJ1-2 | NA | TRBV7-2 | many
CASSIRTTTNEKLFF | TGTGCCAGTAGTATCCGCACAACAACTAATGAAAAACTGTTTTTT | TRBJ1-4 | NA | TRBV19 | NA
CASSYLGQVSYEQFF | TGTGCCAGCAGTTACCTCGGACAGGTATCCTATGAGCAGTTCTTC | TRBJ2-1 | TRBD1 | TRBV6-5 | once
CASSTSGDGYTF | TGTGCCAGTAGTACCTCAGGGGACGGCTACACCTTC | TRBJ1-2 | NA | TRBV19 | NA
CASGLVLRRAPYNEQFF | TGTGCTAGTGGTTTGGTACTGAGGAGAGCCCCCTACAATGAGCAGTTCTTC | TRBJ2-1 | NA | TRBV12-5 | NA